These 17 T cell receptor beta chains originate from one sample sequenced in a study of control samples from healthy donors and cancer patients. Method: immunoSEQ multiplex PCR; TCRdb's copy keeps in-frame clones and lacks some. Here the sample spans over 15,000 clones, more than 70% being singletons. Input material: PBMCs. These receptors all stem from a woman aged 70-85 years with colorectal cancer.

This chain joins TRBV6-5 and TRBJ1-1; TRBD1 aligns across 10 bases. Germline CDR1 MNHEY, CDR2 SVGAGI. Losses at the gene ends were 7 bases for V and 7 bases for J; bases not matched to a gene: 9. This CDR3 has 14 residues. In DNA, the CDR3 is TGTGCCAGCACCAGAGACAGGGGGCTAAGTGAAGCTTTCTTT. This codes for CASTRDRGLSEAFF.

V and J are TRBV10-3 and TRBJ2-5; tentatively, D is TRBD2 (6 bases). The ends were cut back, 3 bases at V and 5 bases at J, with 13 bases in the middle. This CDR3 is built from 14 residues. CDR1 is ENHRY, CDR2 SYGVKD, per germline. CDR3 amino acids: CAISDGGLIETQYF. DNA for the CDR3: TGTGCCATCAGTGATGGGGGACTCATCGAGACCCAGTACTTC.

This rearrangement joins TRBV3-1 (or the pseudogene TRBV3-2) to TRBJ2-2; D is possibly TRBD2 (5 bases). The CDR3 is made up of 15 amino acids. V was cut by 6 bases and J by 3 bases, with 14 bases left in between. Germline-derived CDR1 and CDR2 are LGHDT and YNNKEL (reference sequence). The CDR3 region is CASSQLALDTGELFF. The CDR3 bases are TGTGCCAGCAGTCAGCTAGCCCTTGACACCGGGGAGCTGTTTTTT.

The DNA for the CDR3 is TGCGCCAGCAGTTCAGGGGATGAAGATGGCTACACCTTC. It is translated as CASSSGDEDGYTF. The chain recombines TRBV5-1 with TRBJ1-2, with D tentatively TRBD1 (6 bases). The CDR3 consists of 13 residues. Germline CDR1 SGHRS, CDR2 YFSETQ. V was shortened by 5 bases and J by 6 bases, with 14 bases between the two germline ends.

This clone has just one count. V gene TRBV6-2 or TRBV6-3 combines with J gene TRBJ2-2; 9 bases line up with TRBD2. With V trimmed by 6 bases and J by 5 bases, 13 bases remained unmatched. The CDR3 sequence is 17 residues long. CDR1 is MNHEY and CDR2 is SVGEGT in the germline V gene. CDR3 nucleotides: TGTGCCAGCAGCATACAGCGGGGGGCATTGAGGACCGGGGAGCTGTTTTTT. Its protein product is CASSIQRGALRTGELFF.

CDR3 region: CASSYLDRAAGELFF. DNA for the CDR3: TGTGCCAGCAGTTACCTAGACAGGGCGGCCGGGGAGCTGTTTTTT. The chain links TRBV5-6 to TRBJ2-2; 7 nucleotides align to TRBD1. Trimming cost V 5 bases and J 6 bases; bases outside gene matches: 10. The CDR3 is 15 residues long. CDR1 is SGHDT and CDR2 is YYEEEE in the germline V gene. The whole variable domain, remainder taken from reference TRBV5-6 and TRBJ2-2, is DAGVTQSPTHLIKTRGQQVTLRCSPKSGHDTVSWYQQALGQGPQFIFQYYEEEERQRGNFPDRFSGHQFPNYSSELNVNALLLGDSALYLCASSYLDRAAGELFFGEGSRLTVL.

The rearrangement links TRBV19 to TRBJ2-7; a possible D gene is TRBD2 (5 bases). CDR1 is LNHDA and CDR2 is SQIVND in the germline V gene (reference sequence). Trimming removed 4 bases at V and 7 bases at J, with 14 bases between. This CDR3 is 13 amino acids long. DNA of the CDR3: TGTGCCAGTAGTAACCCGCAAGGGAGAGAGCAGTACTTC. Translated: CASSNPQGREQYF.

The CDR3 is CASSLAPGGAVEQYF. As DNA, the CDR3 is TGTGCCAGCAGCTTAGCACCCGGGGGGGCCGTCGAGCAGTACTTC. The V and J genes are TRBV7-2 and TRBJ2-7; 8 bases line up with TRBD2. The CDR3 consists of 15 residues. The V gene end was trimmed by 0 bases and the J gene end by 6 bases; junction bases not matched to a gene: 7. Per the germline V gene, CDR1 is SGHTA and CDR2 is FQGNSA.

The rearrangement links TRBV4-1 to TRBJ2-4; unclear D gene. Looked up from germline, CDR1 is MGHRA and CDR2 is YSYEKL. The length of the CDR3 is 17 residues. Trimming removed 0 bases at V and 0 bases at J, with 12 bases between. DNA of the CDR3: TGCGCCAGCAGCCAAGATCGGCCGGCTTTAGCCAAAAACATTCAGTACTTC. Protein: CASSQDRPALAKNIQYF.

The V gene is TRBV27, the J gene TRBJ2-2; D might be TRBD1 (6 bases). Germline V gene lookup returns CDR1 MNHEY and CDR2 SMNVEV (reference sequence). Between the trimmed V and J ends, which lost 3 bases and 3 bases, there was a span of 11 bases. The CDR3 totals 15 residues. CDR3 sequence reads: CASSLHRVDTGELFF. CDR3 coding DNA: TGTGCCAGCAGTTTGCACAGGGTGGACACCGGGGAGCTGTTTTTT.

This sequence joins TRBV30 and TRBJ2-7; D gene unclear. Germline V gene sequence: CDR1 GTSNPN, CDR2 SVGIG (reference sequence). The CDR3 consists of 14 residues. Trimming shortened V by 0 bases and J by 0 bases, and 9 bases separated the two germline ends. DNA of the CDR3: TGTGCCTGGAGTGTGGGCGTACGCTCCTACGAGCAGTACTTC. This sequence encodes CAWSVGVRSYEQYF. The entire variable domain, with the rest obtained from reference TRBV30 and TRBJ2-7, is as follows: SQTIHQWPATLVQPVGSPLSLECTVEGTSNPNLYWYRQAAGRGLQLLFYSVGIGQISSEVPQNLSASRPQDRQFILSSKKLLLSDSGFYLCAWSVGVRSYEQYFGPGTRLTVT.

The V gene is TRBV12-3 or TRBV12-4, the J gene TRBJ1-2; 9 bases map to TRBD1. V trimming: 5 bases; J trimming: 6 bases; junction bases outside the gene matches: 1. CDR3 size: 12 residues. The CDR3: CASSGTGNGYTF. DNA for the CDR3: TGTGCCAGCAGTGGGACAGGGAATGGCTACACCTTC.

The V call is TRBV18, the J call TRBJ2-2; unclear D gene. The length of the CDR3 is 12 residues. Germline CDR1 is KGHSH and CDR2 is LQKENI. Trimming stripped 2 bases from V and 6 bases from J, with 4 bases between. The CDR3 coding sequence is TGTGCCAGCTCACCAGCACCCGGGGAGCTGTTTTTT. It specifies CASSPAPGELFF.

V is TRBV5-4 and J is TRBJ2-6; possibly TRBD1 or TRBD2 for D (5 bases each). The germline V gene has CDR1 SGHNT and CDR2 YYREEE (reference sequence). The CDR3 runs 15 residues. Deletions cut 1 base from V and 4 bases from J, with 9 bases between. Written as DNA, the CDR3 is TGTGCCAGCAGCTTGTGGGGGTCCGGGGCCAACGTCCTGACTTTC. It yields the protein CASSLWGSGANVLTF.

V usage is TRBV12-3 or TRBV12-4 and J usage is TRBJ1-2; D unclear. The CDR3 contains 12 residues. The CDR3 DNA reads TGTGCGAGCTCCTCGAACCACTATGGCTACACCTTC. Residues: CASSSNHYGYTF.

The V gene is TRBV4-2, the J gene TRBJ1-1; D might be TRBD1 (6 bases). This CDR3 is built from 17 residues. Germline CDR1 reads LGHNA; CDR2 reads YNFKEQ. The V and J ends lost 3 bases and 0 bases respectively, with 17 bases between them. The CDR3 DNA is TGTGCCAGCAGCCACCGGGCCCAGGGGTCCATGAACACTGAAGCTTTCTTT. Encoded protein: CASSHRAQGSMNTEAFF.

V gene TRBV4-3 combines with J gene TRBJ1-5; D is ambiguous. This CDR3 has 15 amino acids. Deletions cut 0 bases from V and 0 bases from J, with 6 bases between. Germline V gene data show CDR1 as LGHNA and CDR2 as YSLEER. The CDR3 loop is CASSQDSNSNQPQHF. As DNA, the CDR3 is TGCGCCAGCAGCCAAGACTCAAATAGCAATCAGCCCCAGCATTTT.